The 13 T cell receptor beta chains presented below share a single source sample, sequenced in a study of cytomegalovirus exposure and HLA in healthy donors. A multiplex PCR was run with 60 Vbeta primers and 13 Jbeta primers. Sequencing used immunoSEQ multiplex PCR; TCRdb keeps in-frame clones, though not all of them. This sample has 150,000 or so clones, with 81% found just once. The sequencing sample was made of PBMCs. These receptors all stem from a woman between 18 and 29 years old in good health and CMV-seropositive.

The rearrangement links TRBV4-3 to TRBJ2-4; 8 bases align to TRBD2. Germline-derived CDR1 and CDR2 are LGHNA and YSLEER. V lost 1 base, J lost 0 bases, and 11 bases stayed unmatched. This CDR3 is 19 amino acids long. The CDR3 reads CASSQVNGGAELAKNIQYF. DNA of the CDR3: TGCGCCAGCAGCCAAGTGAACGGGGGGGCCGAGTTAGCCAAAAACATTCAGTACTTC.

CDR3: CASRGGLNTEAFF. DNA for the CDR3: TGCGCCAGCAGAGGGGGCCTGAACACTGAAGCTTTCTTT. The chain couples TRBV4-1 to TRBJ1-1; 7 bases line up with TRBD1. This CDR3 comprises 13 residues. The ends lost 6 bases at V and 0 bases at J; junction bases unmatched: 1. Germline CDR1 is MGHRA and CDR2 is YSYEKL.

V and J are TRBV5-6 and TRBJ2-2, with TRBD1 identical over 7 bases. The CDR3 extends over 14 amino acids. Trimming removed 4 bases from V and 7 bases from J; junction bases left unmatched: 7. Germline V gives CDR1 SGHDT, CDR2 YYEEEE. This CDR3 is CASSRTGVGGELFF. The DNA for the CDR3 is TGTGCCAGCAGCAGAACAGGGGTAGGCGGGGAGCTGTTTTTT.

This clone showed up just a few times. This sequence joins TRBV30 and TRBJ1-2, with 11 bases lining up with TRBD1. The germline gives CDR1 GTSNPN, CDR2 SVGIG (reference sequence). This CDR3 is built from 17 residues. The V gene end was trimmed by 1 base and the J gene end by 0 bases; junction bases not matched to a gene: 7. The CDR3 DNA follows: TGTGCCTGGAGTGACACCGGGACAGGGGGAGCTAACTATGGCTACACCTTC. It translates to CAWSDTGTGGANYGYTF.

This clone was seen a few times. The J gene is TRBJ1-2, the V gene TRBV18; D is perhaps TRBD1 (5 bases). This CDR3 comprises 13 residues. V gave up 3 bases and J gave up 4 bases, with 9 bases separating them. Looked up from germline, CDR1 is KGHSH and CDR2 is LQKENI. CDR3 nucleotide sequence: TGTGCCAGCTCACCGACAGAAAGCTATGGCTACACCTTC. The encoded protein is CASSPTESYGYTF.

The chain's CDR3 is CSANKGAGSYNEQFF. In nucleotides, the CDR3 is TGCAGCGCCAACAAAGGGGCTGGCTCCTACAATGAGCAGTTCTTC. This chain links TRBV29-1 with TRBJ2-1, with D perhaps TRBD1 (5 bases). The germline V and J ends were trimmed by 7 bases and 0 bases, with 16 bases remaining between them. The CDR3 totals 15 residues. Germline V gene data show CDR1 as SQVTM and CDR2 as ANQGSEA.

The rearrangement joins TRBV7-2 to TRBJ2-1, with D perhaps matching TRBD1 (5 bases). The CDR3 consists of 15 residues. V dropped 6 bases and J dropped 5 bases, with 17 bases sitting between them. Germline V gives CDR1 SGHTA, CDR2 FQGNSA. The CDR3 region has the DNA TGTGCCAGCAGTTCAGGGTTAACCTCTAACAATGAGCAGTTCTTC. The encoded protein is CASSSGLTSNNEQFF.

The CDR3 sequence is CASSQGDETGVSYEQYF. The CDR3 DNA sequence: TGCGCCAGCAGCCAAGGTGACGAGACAGGGGTATCCTACGAGCAGTACTTC. The chain has TRBV4-1 and TRBJ2-7, with 8 bases that match TRBD1. This CDR3 spans 17 amino acids. Germline CDR1 reads MGHRA; CDR2 reads YSYEKL. Trimming took 1 base from V and 1 from J; bases not matched to a gene: 9.

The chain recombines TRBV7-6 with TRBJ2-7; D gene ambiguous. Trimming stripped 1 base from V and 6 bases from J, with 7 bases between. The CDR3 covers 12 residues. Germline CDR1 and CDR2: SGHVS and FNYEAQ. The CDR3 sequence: CASSLVSGEQYF. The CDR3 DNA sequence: TGTGCCAGCAGCTTAGTGTCGGGCGAGCAGTACTTC.

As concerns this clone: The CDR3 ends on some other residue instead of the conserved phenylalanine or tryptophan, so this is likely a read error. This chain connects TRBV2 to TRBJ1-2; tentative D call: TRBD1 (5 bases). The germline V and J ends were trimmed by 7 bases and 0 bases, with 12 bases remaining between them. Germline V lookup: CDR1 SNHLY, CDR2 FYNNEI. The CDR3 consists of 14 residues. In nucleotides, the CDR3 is TGTGCCAGCACCAAGGGGAACGCTAACTATGGCTACACCCTC. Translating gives CASTKGNANYGYTL.

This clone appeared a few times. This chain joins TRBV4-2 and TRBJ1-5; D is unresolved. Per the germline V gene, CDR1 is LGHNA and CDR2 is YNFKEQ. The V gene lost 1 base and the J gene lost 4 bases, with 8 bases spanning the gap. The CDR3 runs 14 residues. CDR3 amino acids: CASSQVMRNQPQHF. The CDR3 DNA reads TGTGCCAGCAGCCAAGTAATGCGAAATCAGCCCCAGCATTTT.

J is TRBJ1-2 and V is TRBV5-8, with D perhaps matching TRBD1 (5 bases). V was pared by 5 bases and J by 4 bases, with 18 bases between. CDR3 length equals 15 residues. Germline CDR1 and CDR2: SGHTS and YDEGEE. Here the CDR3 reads CASRQLAGQLYGYTF. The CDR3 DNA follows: TGTGCCAGCAGACAACTGGCAGGGCAGCTCTATGGCTACACCTTC.

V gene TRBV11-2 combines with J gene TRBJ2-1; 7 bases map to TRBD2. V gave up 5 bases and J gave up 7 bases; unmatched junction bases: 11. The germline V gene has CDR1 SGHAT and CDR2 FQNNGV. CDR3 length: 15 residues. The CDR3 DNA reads TGTGCCAGCAGCCTCGACGGGGGGACGACGAATGAGCAGTTCTTC. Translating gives CASSLDGGTTNEQFF.